These 21 T cell receptor beta chains share one sample of origin, sequenced in a study of T cells in Graves' hyperthyroidism and ophthalmopathy. Researchers amplified the TCR beta CDR3 regions from RNA transcripts. The HTBI primer set drove a first-round RT-PCR of the TCR CDR3. TCRdb independently ran MiXCR on the multiplex PCR reads; one entry per CDR3 protein. This table holds about 610,000 distinct CDR3 sequences, roughly 14% found once. Material for sequencing was blood. The receptors were gathered from a woman between 40 and 55 years old with Graves' ophthalmopathy.

This clonotype was counted only a few times. J is TRBJ1-1 and V is TRBV12-3 or TRBV12-4; D gene uncertain. Trimming left V 6 bases short and J 4 bases short, with 12 bases between. The CDR3 is 13 amino acids. The CDR3 bases are TGTGCCAGCAGACGGAATGGTGGCACTGAAGCTTTCTTT. Amino acid sequence: CASRRNGGTEAFF.

V usage is TRBV20-1 and J usage is TRBJ2-1; tentative D call: TRBD1 (6 bases). The germline CDR1 and CDR2 sequences are DFQATT and SNEGSKA (reference sequence). This CDR3 region has 13 residues. Trimming removed 3 bases at V and 9 bases at J, with 15 bases between. The chain's CDR3 is CSASPDSGSEQFF. In nucleotides, the CDR3 is TGCAGTGCTAGCCCGGACAGCGGTAGTGAGCAGTTCTTC.

This clonotype has at least ten counts. The CDR3 reads CASSYRPNTGELFF. The CDR3 region has the DNA TGTGCCAGCAGTTACCGGCCGAACACCGGGGAGCTGTTTTTT. This sequence joins TRBV6-2 or TRBV6-3 and TRBJ2-2; no clear D. The CDR3 runs to 14 residues. V dropped 2 bases and J dropped 0 bases, with 4 bases sitting between them. CDR1 MNHEY and CDR2 SVGEGT come from the germline V gene.

This clonotype was counted at least ten times. The chain has TRBV2 and TRBJ2-4; the D is unclear. Trimming left V 10 bases short and J 7 bases short, with 20 bases between. Per germline, CDR1 SNHLY and CDR2 FYNNEI. The CDR3 is 14 residues long. This CDR3 is CATPQTALRNIQYF. CDR3 nucleotide sequence: TGTGCCACACCGCAAACGGCCCTTCGGAACATTCAGTACTTC.

There are a few counts of this clonotype. The chain is built from TRBV7-3 and TRBJ2-7; D might be TRBD1 (6 bases). V gave up 1 base and J gave up 3 bases, with 16 bases separating them. Germline V gene lookup returns CDR1 SGHTA and CDR2 FQGTGA. CDR3 length: 16 residues. CDR3 in amino acids: CASSLSGGAHHYEQYF. The DNA for the CDR3 is TGTGCCAGCAGCTTAAGTGGGGGCGCGCACCACTACGAGCAGTACTTC.

In this sample, this clonotype turned up many times. V and J are TRBV2 and TRBJ2-7; D might be TRBD1 or TRBD2, each matching 6 bases. The CDR3 has 15 amino acids. V dropped 6 bases and J dropped 2 bases, with 17 bases sitting between them. Germline V gene data show CDR1 as SNHLY and CDR2 as FYNNEI. CDR3 nucleotides: TGTGCCAGCAGGGAGGGGGGTAGTGCGACCTACGAGCAGTACTTC. It yields the protein CASREGGSATYEQYF.

This clonotype was recorded at least ten times. The chain has TRBV6-5 and TRBJ2-7; the D is unclear. The length of the CDR3 is 14 residues. Germline CDR1 MNHEY, CDR2 SVGAGI. Trimming pared 0 bases from V and 2 bases from J, leaving 8 bases between. CDR3 amino acids: CASSYSSGAYEQYF. CDR3 coding DNA: TGTGCCAGCAGTTACTCTAGTGGGGCCTACGAGCAGTACTTC.

The chain carries TRBV6-5 and TRBJ2-5; 8 bases map to TRBD1. The V segment lost 2 bases and the J segment 2 bases; nucleotides outside the gene matches: 7. The CDR3 has 16 amino acids. Germline V gives CDR1 MNHEY, CDR2 SVGAGI. DNA of the CDR3: TGTGCCAGCAGTTACCCAGGGGGCGAGGGACAAGAGACCCAGTACTTC. It specifies CASSYPGGEGQETQYF.

This clonotype was found a few times. The chain is built from TRBV6-5 and TRBJ2-2; D uncertain. This CDR3 comprises 14 residues. The germline V gene encodes CDR1 MNHEY and CDR2 SVGAGI. The germline V and J ends were trimmed by 2 bases and 4 bases, with 8 bases remaining between them. The CDR3 DNA reads TGTGCCAGCAGTTACGGCCAGCCCACCGGGGAGCTGTTTTTT. Translating it yields CASSYGQPTGELFF.

This clonotype was found many times. Here the CDR3 reads CASSYGASGISETQYF. The CDR3 bases are TGTGCCAGCAGTTACGGAGCTAGCGGGATCTCAGAGACCCAGTACTTC. V and J are TRBV6-5 and TRBJ2-5; 9 nucleotides line up with TRBD2. V was pared by 2 bases and J by 4 bases, with 8 bases of the junction left unmatched. The germline gives CDR1 MNHEY, CDR2 SVGAGI. The CDR3 sequence is 16 residues long.

The rearrangement uses TRBV15 and TRBJ1-1; 7 bases match TRBD1. The J segment lost 0 bases and the V segment lost 3 bases, leaving 7 bases of the junction unmatched. The CDR3 sequence is 16 residues long. The germline V gene has CDR1 LNHNV and CDR2 YYDKDF (reference sequence). The CDR3 protein is CATSSGTVGVNTEAFF. In DNA, the CDR3 is TGTGCCACCAGCAGTGGGACAGTGGGGGTGAACACTGAAGCTTTCTTT.

The V gene is TRBV11-2, the J gene TRBJ1-3; unclear D gene. V lost 1 base and J 0 bases, leaving 7 bases between the germline ends. Germline CDR1 SGHAT, CDR2 FQNNGV. CDR3 size: 15 residues. The CDR3 coding sequence is TGTGCCAGCAGCTTAGGAACTCACTCTGGAAACACCATATATTTT. It translates to CASSLGTHSGNTIYF. Drawing the rest from reference TRBV11-2 and TRBJ1-3, the complete variable domain is EAGVAQSPRYKIIEKRQSVAFWCNPISGHATLYWYQQILGQGPKLLIQFQNNGVVDDSQLPKDRFSAERLKGVDSTLKIQPAKLEDSAVYLCASSLGTHSGNTIYFGEGSWLTVV.

This clonotype was counted a few times. DNA for the CDR3: TGTGCCAGCAGTCCCCTAGTCTCCAGGTACCAAGAGACCCAGTACTTC. It is translated as CASSPLVSRYQETQYF. The V and J genes are TRBV28 and TRBJ2-5, with D hard to call. The germline CDR1 and CDR2 sequences are MDHEN and SYDVKM. Trimming stripped 5 bases from V and 0 bases from J, with 16 bases between. The CDR3 is made up of 16 amino acids.

This clonotype has a count of ten or more. J is TRBJ1-1 and V is TRBV9; 8 bases agree with TRBD1. Germline V gives CDR1 SGDLS, CDR2 YYNGEE. This CDR3 has 17 residues. V gave up 0 bases and J gave up 1 base; unmatched junction bases: 8. The CDR3 DNA is TGTGCCAGCAGCGTAGCCCCTTTGGACAGGGCGAACACTGAAGCTTTCTTT. Its translation is CASSVAPLDRANTEAFF.

The chain uses TRBV12-3 or TRBV12-4 and TRBJ1-5, with D unclear. CDR3 length: 14 amino acids. V was cut by 1 base and J by 7 bases, with 11 bases left in between. DNA of the CDR3: TGTGCCAGCAGTTTAGTGCCCTTTGGGCAGCCCCAGCATTTT. Translation: CASSLVPFGQPQHF.

The table lists this clonotype with many counts. This chain links TRBV5-5 with TRBJ1-2; no reliable D call. The CDR3 extends over 15 amino acids. CDR1 and CDR2 from the germline V gene are SGHKS and YYEKEE (reference sequence). V was cut by 3 bases and J by 4 bases, with 16 bases left in between. This CDR3 reads CASSYSADPFYGYTF. CDR3 DNA sequence: TGTGCCAGCAGCTACTCGGCCGATCCTTTCTATGGCTACACCTTC.

CDR3: CASSQIGTAKNTEAFF. The CDR3 nucleotides read TGTGCCAGCTCACAAATTGGGACAGCGAAGAACACTGAAGCTTTCTTT. This chain links TRBV18 with TRBJ1-1; 7 bases are a match to TRBD1. Germline-derived CDR1 and CDR2 are KGHSH and LQKENI. The CDR3 has 16 amino acids. The V segment lost 4 bases and the J segment 1 base; nucleotides outside the gene matches: 9.

The chain employs TRBV4-1 and TRBJ2-7; no firm D call. There are 14 residues in the CDR3. V was shortened by 2 bases and J by 2 bases, with 10 bases between the two germline ends. Germline CDR1 MGHRA, CDR2 YSYEKL. The CDR3 DNA reads as TGCGCCAGCAGCCAAACAACTGAGACCTACGAGCAGTACTTC. As protein: CASSQTTETYEQYF.

This clonotype was recorded at least ten times. The chain joins TRBV6-1 to TRBJ2-5; a weak D match, TRBD2 (6 bases). With 9 bases removed from V and 5 bases from J, the gap between germline ends came to 19 bases. The germline V gene encodes CDR1 MNHNS and CDR2 SASEGT. The CDR3 is 14 amino acids. The CDR3 nucleotides are TGTGCCAGTCGATCTACGAGCGGGCCGGAGACCCAGTACTTC. It is translated as CASRSTSGPETQYF.

This clonotype was picked up many times. The V and J genes are TRBV6-1 and TRBJ2-5; 9 bases are a match to TRBD2. The CDR3 is 15 amino acids. V shed 6 bases and J 1 base; nucleotides not matched to a gene: 6. The V gene's germline CDR1 is MNHNS and CDR2 SASEGT. The CDR3 spells CASREGTSSQETQYF. The DNA for the CDR3 is TGTGCCAGCAGAGAGGGGACTAGCTCCCAAGAGACCCAGTACTTC.

At least ten counts were recorded for this clonotype. The rearrangement uses TRBV6-1 and TRBJ2-2; tentatively, D is TRBD1 (6 bases). Trimming removed 5 bases from V and 0 bases from J, with 10 bases in between. The CDR3 is 15 amino acids. Germline-derived CDR1 and CDR2 are MNHNS and SASEGT. CDR3 nucleotides: TGTGCCAGCAGTCAGGGACAATCGAACACCGGGGAGCTGTTTTTT. Translated, it gives CASSQGQSNTGELFF.